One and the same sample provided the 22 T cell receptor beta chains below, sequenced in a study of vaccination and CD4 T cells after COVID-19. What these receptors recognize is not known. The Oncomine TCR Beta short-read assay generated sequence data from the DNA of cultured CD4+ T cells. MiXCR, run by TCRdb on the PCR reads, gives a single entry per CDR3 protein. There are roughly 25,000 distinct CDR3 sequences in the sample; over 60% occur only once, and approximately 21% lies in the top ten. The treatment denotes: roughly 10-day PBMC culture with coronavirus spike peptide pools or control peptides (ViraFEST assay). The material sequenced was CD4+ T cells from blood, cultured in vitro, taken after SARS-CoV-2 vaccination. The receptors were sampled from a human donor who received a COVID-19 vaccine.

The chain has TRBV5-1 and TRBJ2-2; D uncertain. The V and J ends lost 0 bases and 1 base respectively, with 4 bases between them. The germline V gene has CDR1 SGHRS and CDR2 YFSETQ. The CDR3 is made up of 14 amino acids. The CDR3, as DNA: TGCGCCAGCAGCTTGGAAGGGAACACCGGGGAGCTGTTTTTT. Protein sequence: CASSLEGNTGELFF.

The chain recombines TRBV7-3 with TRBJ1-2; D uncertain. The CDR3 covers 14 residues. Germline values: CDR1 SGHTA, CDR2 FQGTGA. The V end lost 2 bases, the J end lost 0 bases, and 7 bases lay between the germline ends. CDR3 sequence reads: CASSLGEANYGYTF. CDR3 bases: TGTGCCAGCAGCTTAGGGGAAGCTAACTATGGCTACACCTTC.

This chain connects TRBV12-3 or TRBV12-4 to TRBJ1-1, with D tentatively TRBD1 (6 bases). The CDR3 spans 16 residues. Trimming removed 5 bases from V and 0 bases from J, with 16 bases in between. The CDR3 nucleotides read TGTGCCAGCAGTAAACCCAGGGGAAGTGTGAACACTGAAGCTTTCTTT. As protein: CASSKPRGSVNTEAFF.

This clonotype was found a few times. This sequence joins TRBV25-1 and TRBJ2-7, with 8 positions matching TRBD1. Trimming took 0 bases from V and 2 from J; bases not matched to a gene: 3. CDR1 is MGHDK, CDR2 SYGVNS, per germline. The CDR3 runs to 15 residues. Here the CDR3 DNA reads TGTGCCAGCAGTGAATATTTGGGACAGGCCTACGAGCAGTACTTC. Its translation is CASSEYLGQAYEQYF.

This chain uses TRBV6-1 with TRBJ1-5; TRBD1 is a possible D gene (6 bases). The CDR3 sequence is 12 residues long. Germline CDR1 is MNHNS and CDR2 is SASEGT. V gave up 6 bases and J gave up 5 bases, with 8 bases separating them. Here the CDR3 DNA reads TGTGCCAGCAGGAGGGGGGATCAGCCCCAGCATTTT. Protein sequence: CASRRGDQPQHF.

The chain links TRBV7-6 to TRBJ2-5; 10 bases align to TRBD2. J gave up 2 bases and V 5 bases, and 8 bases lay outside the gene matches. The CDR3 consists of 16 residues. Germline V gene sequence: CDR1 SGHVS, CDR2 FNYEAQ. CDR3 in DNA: TGTGCCAGCAGCCCGATGAGAGCGGGGGGGCAAGAGACCCAGTACTTC. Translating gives CASSPMRAGGQETQYF.

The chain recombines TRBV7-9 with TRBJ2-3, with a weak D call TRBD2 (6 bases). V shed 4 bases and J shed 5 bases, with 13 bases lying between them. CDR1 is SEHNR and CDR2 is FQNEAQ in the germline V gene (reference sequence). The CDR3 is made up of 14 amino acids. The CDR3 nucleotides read TGTGCCAGCAGCTCCCTACTAGCCGGAGATACGCAGTATTTT. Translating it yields CASSSLLAGDTQYF.

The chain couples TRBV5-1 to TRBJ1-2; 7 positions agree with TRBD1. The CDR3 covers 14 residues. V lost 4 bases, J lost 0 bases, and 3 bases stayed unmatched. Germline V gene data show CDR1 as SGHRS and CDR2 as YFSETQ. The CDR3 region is CASSRGTANYGYTF. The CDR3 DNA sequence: TGCGCCAGCAGCCGGGGGACAGCTAACTATGGCTACACCTTC.

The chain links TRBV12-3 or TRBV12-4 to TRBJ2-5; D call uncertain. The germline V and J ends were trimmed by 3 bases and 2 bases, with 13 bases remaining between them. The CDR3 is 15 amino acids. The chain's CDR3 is CASSLDRRLQETQYF. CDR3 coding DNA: TGTGCCAGCAGTTTGGACCGACGATTACAAGAGACCCAGTACTTC.

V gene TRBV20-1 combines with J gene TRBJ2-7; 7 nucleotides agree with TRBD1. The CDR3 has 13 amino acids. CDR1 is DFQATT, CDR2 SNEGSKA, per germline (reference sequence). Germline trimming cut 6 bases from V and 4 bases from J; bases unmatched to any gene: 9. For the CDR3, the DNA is TGCAGTGCCAGCGACAGGGTGAGGTACGAGCAGTACTTC. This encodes CSASDRVRYEQYF.

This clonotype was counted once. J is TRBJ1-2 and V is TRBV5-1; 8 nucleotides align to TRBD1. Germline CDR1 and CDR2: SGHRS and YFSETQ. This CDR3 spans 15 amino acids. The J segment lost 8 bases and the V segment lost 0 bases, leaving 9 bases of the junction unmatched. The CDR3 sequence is CASSLGSGQGRGYTF. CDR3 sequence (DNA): TGCGCCAGCAGCTTGGGATCAGGACAGGGACGAGGCTACACCTTC.

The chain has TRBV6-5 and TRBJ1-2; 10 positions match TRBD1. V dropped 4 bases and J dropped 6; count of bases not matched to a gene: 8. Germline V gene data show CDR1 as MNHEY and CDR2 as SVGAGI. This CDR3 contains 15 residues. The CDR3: CASSLRGQGVNGYTF. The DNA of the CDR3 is TGTGCCAGCAGTTTAAGAGGACAGGGGGTTAATGGCTACACCTTC.

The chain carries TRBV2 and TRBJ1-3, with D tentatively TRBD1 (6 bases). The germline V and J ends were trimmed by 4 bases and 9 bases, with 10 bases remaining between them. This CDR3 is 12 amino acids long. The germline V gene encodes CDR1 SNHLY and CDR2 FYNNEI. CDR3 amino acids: CASSGGAGTIYF. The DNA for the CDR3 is TGTGCCAGCAGTGGGGGGGCTGGCACCATATATTTT.

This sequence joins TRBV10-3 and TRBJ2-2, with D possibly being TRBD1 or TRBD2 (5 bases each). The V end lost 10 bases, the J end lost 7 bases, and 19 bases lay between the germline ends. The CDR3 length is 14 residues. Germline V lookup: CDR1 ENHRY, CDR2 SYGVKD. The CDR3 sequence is CATTLWGEGGELFF. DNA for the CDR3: TGTGCCACCACCCTGTGGGGCGAGGGCGGGGAGCTGTTTTTT.

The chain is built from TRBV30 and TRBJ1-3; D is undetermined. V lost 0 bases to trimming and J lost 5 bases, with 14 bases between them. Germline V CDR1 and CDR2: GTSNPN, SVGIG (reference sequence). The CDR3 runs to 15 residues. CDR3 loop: CAWSVGSFRRNTIYF. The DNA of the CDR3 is TGTGCCTGGAGTGTAGGGTCTTTCAGAAGAAACACCATATATTTT.

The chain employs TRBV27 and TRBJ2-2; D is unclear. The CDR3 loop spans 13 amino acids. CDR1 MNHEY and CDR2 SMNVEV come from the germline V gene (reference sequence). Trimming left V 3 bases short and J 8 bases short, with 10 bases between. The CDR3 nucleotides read TGTGCCAGCAGTTTGGAAGGAGCAGGGGAGCTGTTTTTT. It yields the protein CASSLEGAGELFF.

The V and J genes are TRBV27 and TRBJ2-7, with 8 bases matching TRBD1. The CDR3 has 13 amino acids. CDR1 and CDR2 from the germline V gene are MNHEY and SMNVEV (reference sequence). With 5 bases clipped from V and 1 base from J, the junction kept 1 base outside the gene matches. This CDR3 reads CASSRQGSYEQYF. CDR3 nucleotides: TGTGCCAGCAGTCGACAGGGGTCCTACGAGCAGTACTTC.

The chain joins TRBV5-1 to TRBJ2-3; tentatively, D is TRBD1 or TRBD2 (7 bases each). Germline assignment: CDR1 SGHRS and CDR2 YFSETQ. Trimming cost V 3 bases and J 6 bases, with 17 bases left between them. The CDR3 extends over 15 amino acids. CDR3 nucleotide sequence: TGCGCCAGCAGCTCAAGGGGGCTAGCGGATGATACGCAGTATTTT. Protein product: CASSSRGLADDTQYF.

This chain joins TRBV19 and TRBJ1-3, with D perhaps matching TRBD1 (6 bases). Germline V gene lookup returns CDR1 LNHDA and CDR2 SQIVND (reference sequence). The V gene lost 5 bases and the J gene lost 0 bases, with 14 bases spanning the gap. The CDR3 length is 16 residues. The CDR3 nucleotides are TGTGCCAGTAGTTTACTCGGGGGCGGCTCTGGAAACACCATATATTTT. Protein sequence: CASSLLGGGSGNTIYF.

The CDR3 DNA follows: TGTGCCAGCAGTTTCGGGGTGGGCACTGAAGCTTTCTTT. Translating it yields CASSFGVGTEAFF. The chain employs TRBV12-3 or TRBV12-4 and TRBJ1-1; D gene uncertain. V was clipped by 3 bases and J by 4 bases, with 9 bases between them. The CDR3 has 13 amino acids.

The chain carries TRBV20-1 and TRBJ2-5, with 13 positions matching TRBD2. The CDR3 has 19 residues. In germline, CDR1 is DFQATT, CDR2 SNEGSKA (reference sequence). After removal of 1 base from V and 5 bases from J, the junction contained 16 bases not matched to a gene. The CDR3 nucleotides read TGCAGTGCTAGAGCCCCCACTAGCGGGGGGGTTTCTGTTGGGGAGACCCAGTACTTC. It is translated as CSARAPTSGGVSVGETQYF.

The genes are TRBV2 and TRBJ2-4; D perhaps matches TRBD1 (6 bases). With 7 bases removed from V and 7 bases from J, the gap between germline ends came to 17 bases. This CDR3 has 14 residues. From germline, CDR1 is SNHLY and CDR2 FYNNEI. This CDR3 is CASTGRGLGNIQYF. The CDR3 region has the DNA TGTGCCAGCACCGGCAGGGGTTTGGGGAACATTCAGTACTTC.